This passage covers 8 T cell receptor beta chains from one sample sequenced in a study of blood T cell repertoires in COVID-19 (dated by TCRdb to the early 2020s). Preparation of the library involved the immunoSEQ multiplex PCR assay. TCRdb retrieved this table from immuneACCESS and kept in-frame rearrangements only. Not all clones are present; in checked studies, unresolved V genes account for under half, and no reason is known for the remainder. This sample comprises 200,000 to 250,000 clones, roughly 80% of them detected only once. The ten largest make up 3% to 3.5% of the sample. The specimen sequenced was peripheral blood. The receptor set was obtained from a woman in her twenties or thirties who had recovered from COVID-19.

The chain uses TRBV29-1 and TRBJ2-7, with 7 nucleotides matching TRBD1. CDR3 length: 12 amino acids. Germline CDR1 is SQVTM and CDR2 is ANQGSEA. With 5 bases clipped from V and 0 bases from J, the junction kept 1 base outside the gene matches. The CDR3 DNA is TGCAGCGTTCGGGACAGCTCCTACGAGCAGTACTTC. It encodes CSVRDSSYEQYF.

The V gene is TRBV30, the J gene TRBJ2-7; D remains unclear. The CDR3 runs 12 residues. The ends were cut back, 2 bases at V and 7 bases at J, with 12 bases in the middle. CDR1 is GTSNPN and CDR2 is SVGIG in the germline V gene (reference sequence). The CDR3 here is CAWSSSVGEQYF. The DNA for the CDR3 is TGTGCCTGGAGTAGCAGCGTGGGTGAGCAGTACTTC. Full variable domain (outside the CDR3, taken from reference TRBV30 and TRBJ2-7): SQTIHQWPATLVQPVGSPLSLECTVEGTSNPNLYWYRQAAGRGLQLLFYSVGIGQISSEVPQNLSASRPQDRQFILSSKKLLLSDSGFYLCAWSSSVGEQYFGPGTRLTVT.

The chain employs TRBV4-1 and TRBJ1-4, with 8 bases identical to TRBD1. Unmatched junction bases numbered 7, after V lost 3 bases and J lost 7 bases. Germline V lookup: CDR1 MGHRA, CDR2 YSYEKL. The CDR3 sequence is 15 residues long. DNA of the CDR3: TGCGCCAGCAGCCAGGGGGACAGGAAGGGTGAAAAACTGTTTTTT. This sequence encodes CASSQGDRKGEKLFF.

The chain employs TRBV28 and TRBJ2-5; the D gene is possibly TRBD2 (6 bases). The CDR3 has 14 amino acids. Germline CDR1 is MDHEN and CDR2 is SYDVKM. The ends were cut back, 8 bases at V and 3 bases at J, with 16 bases in the middle. The CDR3 reads CASLGGDLEETQYF. The CDR3 nucleotides read TGTGCCAGCCTCGGGGGAGACTTAGAAGAGACCCAGTACTTC.

The chain links TRBV11-2 to TRBJ2-2; D call uncertain. Germline V gene sequence: CDR1 SGHAT, CDR2 FQNNGV. Trimming stripped 1 base from V and 6 bases from J, with 3 bases between. The CDR3 is made up of 12 amino acids. The CDR3 DNA follows: TGTGCCAGCAGCTTAGTCGCCGGGGAGCTGTTTTTT. The encoded protein is CASSLVAGELFF.

V is TRBV24-1 and J is TRBJ2-3, with 9 bases aligning to TRBD1. V was clipped by 0 bases and J by 5 bases; unmatched bases: 8. The CDR3 is 17 amino acids. The germline gives CDR1 KGHDR, CDR2 SFDVKD. CDR3 sequence (DNA): TGTGCCACCAGTGATTTGAACCGGGACAGGGTCGAAGATACGCAGTATTTT. It yields the protein CATSDLNRDRVEDTQYF.

The chain recombines TRBV27 with TRBJ2-7, with a tentative D call TRBD2 (6 bases). V lost 0 bases and J 2 bases, leaving 14 bases between the germline ends. Per the germline V gene, CDR1 is MNHEY and CDR2 is SMNVEV (reference sequence). The CDR3 length is 16 residues. The CDR3 spells CASSLSDGGRPYEQYF. As DNA, the CDR3 is TGTGCCAGCAGTTTATCGGATGGAGGGAGGCCCTACGAGCAGTACTTC.

Written as DNA, the CDR3 is TGTGCCAGCAGTTCCCCGTACCAAGAGACCCAGTACTTC. This encodes CASSSPYQETQYF. The genes are TRBV27 and TRBJ2-5; unclear D gene. Germline CDR1 MNHEY, CDR2 SMNVEV (reference sequence). This CDR3 comprises 13 residues. Deletions cut 4 bases from V and 0 bases from J, with 6 bases between.